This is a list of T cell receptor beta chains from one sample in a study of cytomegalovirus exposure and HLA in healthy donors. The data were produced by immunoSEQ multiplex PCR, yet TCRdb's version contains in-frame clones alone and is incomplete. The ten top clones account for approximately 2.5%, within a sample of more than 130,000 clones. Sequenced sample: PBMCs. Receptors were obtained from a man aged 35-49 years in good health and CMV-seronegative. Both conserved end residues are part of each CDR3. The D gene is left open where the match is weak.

cdr3_nt: TGTGCCAGCAGCTCTAGCGGTAGCTCCTACAATGAGCAGTTCTTC
cdr3_aa: CASSSSGSSYNEQFF
d_call: TRBD2
j_call: TRBJ2-1
v_call: TRBV11-3

cdr3_nt: TGTGCCAGCAGCCAAGGACATTACGAAAAACTGTTTTTT
cdr3_aa: CASSQGHYEKLFF
d_call: -
j_call: TRBJ1-4
v_call: TRBV14

cdr3_nt: TGTGCCAGCAGCTCCCTGAGTACTAATGAAAAACTGTTTTTT
cdr3_aa: CASSSLSTNEKLFF
d_call: -
j_call: TRBJ1-4
v_call: TRBV7-2

cdr3_nt: TGCGCCAGCAGCCAAGGAGGAAGCGGGGGGGCTAAGCAGTACTTC
cdr3_aa: CASSQGGSGGAKQYF
d_call: TRBD2
j_call: TRBJ2-5
v_call: TRBV4-3

cdr3_nt: TGTGCCAGCAGCATACAGGGTCGGGAGCAGTACTTC
cdr3_aa: CASSIQGREQYF
d_call: -
j_call: TRBJ2-7
v_call: TRBV7-2

cdr3_nt: TGTGCCAGCAGCTTAGCACTCCCGGAGGAGACCCAGTACTTC
cdr3_aa: CASSLALPEETQYF
d_call: -
j_call: TRBJ2-5
v_call: TRBV7-2

cdr3_nt: TGCGCCAGCAGCTTGGTTTCCGGGGGCACAGATACGCAGTATTTT
cdr3_aa: CASSLVSGGTDTQYF
d_call: -
j_call: TRBJ2-3
v_call: TRBV5-1

cdr3_nt: TGTGCTAGTGGTTTCTCGGGACAGTATAATTCACCCCTCCACTTT
cdr3_aa: CASGFSGQYNSPLHF
d_call: TRBD1
j_call: TRBJ1-6
v_call: TRBV12-5

cdr3_nt: TGCAGCGTTGAAGACCCACTAGCGTCATTCCCGGAAGGGGAGCTGTTTTTT
cdr3_aa: CSVEDPLASFPEGELFF
d_call: TRBD2
j_call: TRBJ2-2
v_call: TRBV29-1

cdr3_nt: TGTGCCAGCGGTCGGGACAGGGGTTACGATGAGCAGTTCTTC
cdr3_aa: CASGRDRGYDEQFF
d_call: TRBD1
j_call: TRBJ2-1
v_call: TRBV9

cdr3_nt: TGTGCCAGTAGTCCCGGTGGGGCCTATGGCTACACCTTC
cdr3_aa: CASSPGGAYGYTF
d_call: -
j_call: TRBJ1-2
v_call: TRBV19

cdr3_nt: TGTGCCAGCAGCTTGGCTGTTTCCACAGATACGCAGTATTTT
cdr3_aa: CASSLAVSTDTQYF
d_call: -
j_call: TRBJ2-3
v_call: TRBV5-4

cdr3_nt: TGTGCCAGCACCCTTACTAACACTGAAGCTTTCTTT
cdr3_aa: CASTLTNTEAFF
d_call: -
j_call: TRBJ1-1
v_call: TRBV7-9

cdr3_nt: TGTGCCAGCAGTTCAGGGGGACAGCGGAATGAAAAACTGTTTTTT
cdr3_aa: CASSSGGQRNEKLFF
d_call: TRBD1
j_call: TRBJ1-4
v_call: TRBV28

cdr3_nt: TGCGCCAGCAGCCCGGGAGGGGGTATCAACACTGAAGCTTTCTTT
cdr3_aa: CASSPGGGINTEAFF
d_call: -
j_call: TRBJ1-1
v_call: TRBV5-1

cdr3_nt: TGTGCGACGAGCCCGACAGGTCTGTTGATCCGCGAGCAGTACTTC
cdr3_aa: CATSPTGLLIREQYF
d_call: -
j_call: TRBJ2-7
v_call: TRBV19

cdr3_nt: TGCGCCAGCAGTCCTACTGGACTAGCGGAAGAGACCCAGTACTTC
cdr3_aa: CASSPTGLAEETQYF
d_call: TRBD2
j_call: TRBJ2-5
v_call: TRBV10-2